These 3 T cell receptor beta chains share one sample of origin, sequenced in a study of blood T cell repertoires in COVID-19. Assay: immunoSEQ multiplex PCR; the TCRdb copy retains only in-frame clones and omits some. Of 60,000 or so clones in the sample, 75% to 85% are singletons; the top ten hold around 18%. The sequencing input was peripheral blood. The receptors stem from a human donor in a cohort sampled during active COVID-19.

As concerns this clone: Its ends do not fully match the called genes, so a read error is possible. The chain has TRBV19 and TRBJ1-2, with TRBD1 matching 7 bases. CDR1 is LNHDA, CDR2 SQIVND, per germline (reference sequence). This CDR3 is 15 amino acids long. The CDR3 loop is CASSIGGQISSRMGF. The CDR3 nucleotides are TGTGCCAGTAGCATTGGGGGACAGATCAGTTCCCGGATGGGCTTC.

The chain links TRBV19 to TRBJ1-6; perhaps TRBD1 as D (5 bases). Trimming took 7 bases from V and 7 from J, leaving 14 bases between them. Germline CDR1 and CDR2: LNHDA and SQIVND (reference sequence). The CDR3 is made up of 14 amino acids. CDR3 protein: CASTGGTQNSPLHF. DNA for the CDR3: TGTGCCAGTACTGGCGGGACGCAGAATTCACCCCTCCACTTT.

V and J are TRBV7-3 and TRBJ1-3, with D unresolved. V lost 5 bases and J lost 10, with 12 bases in between. The CDR3 runs 12 residues. CDR1 is SGHTA, CDR2 FQGTGA, per germline. In nucleotides, the CDR3 is TGTGCCAGCAGCGCGGACTGGCCAACCATATATTTT. Protein sequence: CASSADWPTIYF.